This is a list of T cell receptor beta chains from one sample in a study of CD8+ T cells in alopecia areata. Sequencing used immunoSEQ multiplex PCR; TCRdb keeps in-frame clones, though not all of them. The sample shows 150,000 to 200,000 clones, roughly 50% of them seen only once. The sequenced sample was CD8+ T cells sorted from blood, obtained at week 24, from a patient treated with tofacitinib. The receptor set was obtained from a human donor with alopecia areata. Each CDR3 is given with its conserved first and last residue. Fields, in order: V gene, clone size, D gene, J gene, CDR3 protein, CDR3 DNA. D genes are given only for firm matches. The listing skips clone size in some rows; elsewhere it reads once, few, many or a size class.

V: TRBV6-5
size: .
D: TRBD1
J: TRBJ2-3
CDR3: CASSQGAITDTQYF
DNA: TGTGCCAGCAGTCAGGGGGCGATCACAGATACGCAGTATTTT

V: TRBV9
size: .
D: .
J: TRBJ1-6
CDR3: CASSTNRDGTNSPLHF
DNA: TGTGCCAGCAGCACAAACCGGGACGGCACTAATTCACCCCTCCACTTT

V: TRBV5-1
size: .
D: TRBD1
J: TRBJ2-7
CDR3: CASSGDRTYEQYF
DNA: TGCGCCAGCAGCGGGGACAGAACCTACGAGCAGTACTTC

V: TRBV9
size: .
D: TRBD1
J: TRBJ2-2
CDR3: CASTQGAGELFF
DNA: TGTGCCAGCACTCAGGGGGCCGGGGAGCTGTTTTTT

V: TRBV29-1
size: once
D: .
J: TRBJ2-3
CDR3: CSVEDRGGITDTQYF
DNA: TGCAGCGTTGAAGATCGAGGGGGGATCACAGATACGCAGTATTTT

V: TRBV6-5
size: few
D: .
J: TRBJ2-5
CDR3: CASSSLPRETQYF
DNA: TGTGCCAGCAGCTCCCTACCTCGGGAGACCCAGTACTTC

V: TRBV7-9
size: .
D: .
J: TRBJ2-3
CDR3: CASSLVGPTPDTQYF
DNA: TGTGCCAGCAGCTTAGTTGGCCCAACCCCAGATACGCAGTATTTT

V: TRBV19
size: .
D: TRBD2
J: TRBJ2-1
CDR3: CAATSGGSEQFF
DNA: TGTGCCGCGACTAGCGGGGGGTCTGAGCAGTTCTTC

V: TRBV30
size: .
D: .
J: TRBJ2-1
CDR3: CAWSGGSSYNEQFF
DNA: TGTGCCTGGAGTGGGGGTAGCTCCTACAATGAGCAGTTCTTC

V: TRBV6-5
size: once
D: .
J: TRBJ2-7
CDR3: CASSLRGGPYEQYF
DNA: TGTGCCAGCAGTCTACGTGGGGGGCCCTACGAGCAGTACTTC

V: TRBV27
size: few
D: TRBD2
J: TRBJ2-3
CDR3: CASSDQLAPPDTQYF
DNA: TGTGCCAGCAGTGACCAACTAGCGCCCCCAGATACGCAGTATTTT

V: TRBV5-1
size: .
D: TRBD1
J: TRBJ2-3
CDR3: CASSLRAGDSYTDTQYF
DNA: TGCGCCAGCAGCTTGAGGGCTGGGGACAGCTACACAGATACGCAGTATTTT

V: TRBV5-1
size: few
D: .
J: TRBJ2-7
CDR3: CASSASAGSYEQYF
DNA: TGCGCCAGCAGCGCCTCTGCGGGGAGCTACGAGCAGTACTTC

V: TRBV2
size: few
D: TRBD2
J: TRBJ2-5
CDR3: CASSESSGWETQYF
DNA: TGTGCCAGCAGTGAGTCTAGCGGGTGGGAGACCCAGTACTTC

V: TRBV6-5
size: .
D: TRBD1
J: TRBJ1-2
CDR3: CASSGQDAYGYTF
DNA: TGTGCCAGCAGCGGACAGGATGCCTATGGCTACACCTTC

V: TRBV27
size: few
D: .
J: TRBJ2-6
CDR3: CASSFLTPGANVLTF
DNA: TGTGCCAGCAGTTTTTTGACACCAGGGGCCAACGTCCTGACTTTC

V: TRBV6-1
size: .
D: .
J: TRBJ2-2
CDR3: CASSVTANTGELFF
DNA: TGTGCCAGCAGTGTTACAGCGAACACCGGGGAGCTGTTTTTT

V: TRBV6-5
size: .
D: .
J: TRBJ1-5
CDR3: CASVDTDNQPQHF
DNA: TGTGCCAGCGTGGACACAGACAATCAGCCCCAGCATTTT

V: TRBV29-1
size: .
D: TRBD1
J: TRBJ2-7
CDR3: CSVVDRDSYEQYF
DNA: TGCAGCGTTGTGGACAGGGATTCCTACGAGCAGTACTTC

V: TRBV29-1
size: few
D: .
J: TRBJ2-7
CDR3: CSVEGGTYEQYF
DNA: TGCAGCGTTGAAGGGGGCACCTACGAGCAGTACTTC

V: TRBV23-1
size: .
D: TRBD1
J: TRBJ2-2
CDR3: CASSPSFRDRGRTGELFF
DNA: TGCGCCAGCAGTCCCTCCTTCCGGGACAGGGGTCGCACCGGGGAGCTGTTTTTT

V: TRBV5-1
size: .
D: .
J: TRBJ1-2
CDR3: CASSSGTQNYGYTF
DNA: TGCGCCAGCAGCTCCGGGACACAAAACTATGGCTACACCTTC

V: TRBV9
size: .
D: TRBD1
J: TRBJ2-7
CDR3: CASSLKRDRGSGEQYF
DNA: TGTGCCAGCAGCTTAAAGCGGGACAGGGGGTCTGGTGAGCAGTACTTC

V: TRBV5-1
size: .
D: .
J: TRBJ2-7
CDR3: CASSLGQYLREQYF
DNA: TGCGCCAGCAGCTTGGGACAATACCTACGGGAGCAGTACTTC

V: TRBV5-1
size: .
D: TRBD1
J: TRBJ1-1
CDR3: CASSSGQGAFF
DNA: TGCGCCAGCAGCTCAGGACAGGGGGCTTTCTTT

V: TRBV5-1
size: .
D: TRBD1
J: TRBJ2-1
CDR3: CASSWTGGEQFF
DNA: TGCGCCAGCAGCTGGACAGGGGGTGAGCAGTTCTTC

V: TRBV6-5
size: .
D: TRBD2
J: TRBJ2-1
CDR3: CASSYGEGNEQFF
DNA: TGTGCCAGCAGTTACGGGGAGGGCAATGAGCAGTTCTTC

V: TRBV6-5
size: .
D: .
J: TRBJ2-1
CDR3: CASRAVGGEQFF
DNA: TGTGCCAGCAGGGCGGTTGGGGGTGAGCAGTTCTTC

V: TRBV10-3
size: .
D: TRBD1
J: TRBJ1-5
CDR3: CAISEKRQGGQPQHF
DNA: TGTGCCATCAGTGAGAAAAGACAGGGAGGTCAGCCCCAGCATTTT

V: TRBV6-6
size: .
D: .
J: TRBJ2-7
CDR3: CASGTSEQYF
DNA: TGTGCCAGCGGGACGTCTGAGCAGTACTTC

V: TRBV11-2
size: few
D: TRBD2
J: TRBJ2-7
CDR3: CASSRTSGDYEQYF
DNA: TGTGCCAGCAGCCGGACTAGCGGGGATTACGAGCAGTACTTC

V: TRBV4-1
size: .
D: .
J: TRBJ2-3
CDR3: CASKGLDTQYF
DNA: TGCGCCAGCAAGGGGCTGGATACGCAGTATTTT

V: TRBV12-5
size: many
D: .
J: TRBJ1-1
CDR3: CASSESTEAFF
DNA: TGTGCTAGTTCAGAATCCACTGAAGCTTTCTTT

V: TRBV30
size: .
D: TRBD1
J: TRBJ2-7
CDR3: CAWSSGQGAGEQYF
DNA: TGTGCCTGGAGCTCGGGCCAGGGGGCTGGTGAGCAGTACTTC

V: TRBV9
size: .
D: .
J: TRBJ2-3
CDR3: CASSVWEGILSTDTQYF
DNA: TGTGCCAGCAGCGTATGGGAAGGGATCCTTAGCACAGATACGCAGTATTTT

V: TRBV4-1
size: few
D: TRBD1
J: TRBJ1-5
CDR3: CASSQVTGGGGQPQHF
DNA: TGCGCCAGCAGCCAAGTGACAGGGGGCGGCGGCCAGCCCCAGCATTTT

V: TRBV29-1
size: .
D: TRBD1
J: TRBJ1-2
CDR3: CSVLQGDGYTF
DNA: TGCAGCGTTCTCCAGGGGGATGGCTACACCTTC

V: TRBV27
size: few
D: .
J: TRBJ2-3
CDR3: CASSLALTDTQYF
DNA: TGTGCCAGCAGTTTGGCGCTCACAGATACGCAGTATTTT

V: TRBV2
size: .
D: .
J: TRBJ1-4
CDR3: CASAAFGNREKLFF
DNA: TGTGCCAGCGCCGCGTTCGGGAATCGAGAAAAACTGTTTTTT

V: TRBV30
size: .
D: .
J: TRBJ2-7
CDR3: CAWNNGLGNYEQYF
DNA: TGTGCCTGGAATAATGGTCTTGGAAACTACGAGCAGTACTTC

V: TRBV5-1
size: .
D: .
J: TRBJ1-5
CDR3: CASSLGPWVGQPQHF
DNA: TGCGCCAGCAGCTTGGGACCCTGGGTGGGTCAGCCCCAGCATTTT

V: TRBV27
size: once
D: TRBD1
J: TRBJ1-2
CDR3: CASSLVAGGGPYGYTF
DNA: TGTGCCAGCAGTTTGGTGGCAGGGGGCGGCCCTTATGGCTACACCTTC

V: TRBV7-8
size: .
D: TRBD1
J: TRBJ1-2
CDR3: CASSLDNLGTGSDGYTF
DNA: TGTGCCAGCAGCTTAGATAATCTAGGGACAGGGTCTGATGGCTACACCTTC

V: TRBV13
size: .
D: .
J: TRBJ2-1
CDR3: CASSLAGARFNEQFF
DNA: TGTGCCAGCAGCTTGGCGGGGGCCCGGTTCAATGAGCAGTTCTTC

V: TRBV15
size: few
D: .
J: TRBJ2-3
CDR3: CATSRSGRHTDTQYF
DNA: TGTGCCACCAGCAGGTCAGGGAGACACACAGATACGCAGTATTTT

V: TRBV7-9
size: .
D: .
J: TRBJ2-5
CDR3: CASSLATGQETQYF
DNA: TGTGCCAGCAGCTTAGCGACAGGCCAAGAGACCCAGTACTTC

V: TRBV30
size: few
D: .
J: TRBJ2-7
CDR3: CAWIGPSYEQYF
DNA: TGTGCCTGGATAGGTCCCTCCTACGAGCAGTACTTC

V: TRBV25-1
size: .
D: .
J: TRBJ2-7
CDR3: CASSAGYEQYF
DNA: TGTGCCAGCAGTGCTGGGTACGAGCAGTACTTC

V: TRBV7-8
size: .
D: .
J: TRBJ2-5
CDR3: CASSLGPPGQETQYF
DNA: TGTGCCAGCAGCTTAGGGCCCCCGGGGCAAGAGACCCAGTACTTC

V: TRBV19
size: .
D: .
J: TRBJ2-7
CDR3: CASSIGDDNTYEQYF
DNA: TGTGCCAGTAGTATAGGTGATGACAATACCTACGAGCAGTACTTC

V: TRBV13
size: .
D: TRBD1
J: TRBJ1-2
CDR3: CASSPGTGSDYGYTF
DNA: TGTGCCAGCAGCCCCGGGACAGGGAGTGACTATGGCTACACCTTC

V: TRBV2
size: .
D: TRBD1
J: TRBJ2-3
CDR3: CASRGTGSTDTQYF
DNA: TGTGCCAGCAGGGGGACAGGGAGTACAGATACGCAGTATTTT

V: TRBV28
size: .
D: .
J: TRBJ1-2
CDR3: CASSPYRGQGNYGYTF
DNA: TGTGCCAGCAGCCCTTATAGAGGGCAGGGCAACTATGGCTACACCTTC

V: TRBV7-9
size: few
D: .
J: TRBJ2-5
CDR3: CASSLEGEETQYF
DNA: TGTGCCAGCAGCTTAGAAGGGGAAGAGACCCAGTACTTC